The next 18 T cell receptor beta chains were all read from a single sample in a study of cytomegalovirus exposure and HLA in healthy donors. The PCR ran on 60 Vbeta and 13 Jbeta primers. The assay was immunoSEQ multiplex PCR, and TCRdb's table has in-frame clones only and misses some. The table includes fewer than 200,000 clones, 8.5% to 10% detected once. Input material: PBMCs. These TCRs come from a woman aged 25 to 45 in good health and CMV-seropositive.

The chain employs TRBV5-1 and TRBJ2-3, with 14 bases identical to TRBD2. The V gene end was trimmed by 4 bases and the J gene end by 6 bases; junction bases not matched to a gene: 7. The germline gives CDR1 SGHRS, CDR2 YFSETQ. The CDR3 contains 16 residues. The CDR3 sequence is CASSASTSGRGDTQYF. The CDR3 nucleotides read TGCGCCAGCAGCGCATCGACTAGCGGGAGGGGTGATACGCAGTATTTT.

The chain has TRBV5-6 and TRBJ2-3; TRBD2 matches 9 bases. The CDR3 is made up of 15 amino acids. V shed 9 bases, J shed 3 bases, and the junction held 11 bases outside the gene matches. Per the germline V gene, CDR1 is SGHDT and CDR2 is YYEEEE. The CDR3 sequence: CATPGGREGTDTQYF. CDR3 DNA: TGTGCCACCCCGGGCGGGAGGGAAGGAACAGATACGCAGTATTTT. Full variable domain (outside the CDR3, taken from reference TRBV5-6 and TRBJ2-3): DAGVTQSPTHLIKTRGQQVTLRCSPKSGHDTVSWYQQALGQGPQFIFQYYEEEERQRGNFPDRFSGHQFPNYSSELNVNALLLGDSALYLCATPGGREGTDTQYFGPGTRLTVL.

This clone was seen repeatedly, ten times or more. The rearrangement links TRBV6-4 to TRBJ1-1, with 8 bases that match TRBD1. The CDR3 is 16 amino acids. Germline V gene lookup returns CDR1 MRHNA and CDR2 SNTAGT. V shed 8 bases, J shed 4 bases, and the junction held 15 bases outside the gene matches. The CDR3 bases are TGTGCCAGCTTTGACTCAGGGGGCTTTTTTCCCACTGAAGCTTTCTTT. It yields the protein CASFDSGGFFPTEAFF.

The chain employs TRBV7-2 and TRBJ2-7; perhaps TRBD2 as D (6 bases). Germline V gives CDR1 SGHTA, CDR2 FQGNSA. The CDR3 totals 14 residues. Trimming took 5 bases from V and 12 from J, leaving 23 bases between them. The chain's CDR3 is CASSPNASVRRMYF. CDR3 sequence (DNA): TGTGCCAGCAGCCCTAATGCTAGCGTACGTAGGATGTACTTC.

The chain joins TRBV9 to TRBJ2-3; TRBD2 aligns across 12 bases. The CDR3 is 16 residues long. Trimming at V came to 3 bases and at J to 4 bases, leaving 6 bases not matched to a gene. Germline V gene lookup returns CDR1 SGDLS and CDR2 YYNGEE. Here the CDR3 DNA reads TGTGCCAGCAGCGCTAGCGGGAGGGCCTGGGCAGATACGCAGTATTTT. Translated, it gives CASSASGRAWADTQYF.

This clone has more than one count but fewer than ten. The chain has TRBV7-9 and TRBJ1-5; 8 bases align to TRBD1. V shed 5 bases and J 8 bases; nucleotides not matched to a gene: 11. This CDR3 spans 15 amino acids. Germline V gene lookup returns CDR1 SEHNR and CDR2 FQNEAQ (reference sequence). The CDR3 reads CASSAAGGVWEPQHF. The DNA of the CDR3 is TGTGCCAGCAGCGCTGCAGGGGGCGTGTGGGAGCCCCAGCATTTT. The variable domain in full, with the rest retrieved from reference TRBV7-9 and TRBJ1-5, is DTGVSQNPRHKITKRGQNVTFRCDPISEHNRLYWYRQTLGQGPEFLTYFQNEAQLEKSRLLSDRFSAERPKGSFSTLEIQRTEQGDSAMYLCASSAAGGVWEPQHFGDGTRLSIL.

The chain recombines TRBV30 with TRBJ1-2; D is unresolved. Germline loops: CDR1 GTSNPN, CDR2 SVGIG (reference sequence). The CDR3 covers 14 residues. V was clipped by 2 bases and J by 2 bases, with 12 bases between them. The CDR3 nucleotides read TGTGCCTGGAGTACAGATAGGTCGAACTATGGCTACACCTTC. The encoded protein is CAWSTDRSNYGYTF.

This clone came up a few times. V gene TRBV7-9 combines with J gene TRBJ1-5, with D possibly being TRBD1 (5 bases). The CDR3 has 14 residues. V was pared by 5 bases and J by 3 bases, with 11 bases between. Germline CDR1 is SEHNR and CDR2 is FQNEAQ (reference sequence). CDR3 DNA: TGTGCCAGCAGCCTCGGACAAGTCAATCAGCCCCAGCATTTT. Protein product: CASSLGQVNQPQHF.

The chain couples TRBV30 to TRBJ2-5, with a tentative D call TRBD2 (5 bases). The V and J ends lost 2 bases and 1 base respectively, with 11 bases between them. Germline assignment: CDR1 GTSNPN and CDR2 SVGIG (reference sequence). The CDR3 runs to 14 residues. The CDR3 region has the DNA TGTGCCTGGAGTCTCGCACGGGGCCAAGAGACCCAGTACTTC. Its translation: CAWSLARGQETQYF.

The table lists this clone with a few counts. The CDR3 sequence is CASSFGARGGDTGELFF. CDR3 in DNA: TGTGCCAGCAGCTTTGGAGCCCGGGGAGGGGACACCGGGGAGCTGTTTTTT. J is TRBJ2-2 and V is TRBV5-4; 7 bases fit TRBD2. The CDR3 contains 17 residues. V trimming: 2 bases; J trimming: 3 bases; junction bases outside the gene matches: 10. Germline V gives CDR1 SGHNT, CDR2 YYREEE (reference sequence).

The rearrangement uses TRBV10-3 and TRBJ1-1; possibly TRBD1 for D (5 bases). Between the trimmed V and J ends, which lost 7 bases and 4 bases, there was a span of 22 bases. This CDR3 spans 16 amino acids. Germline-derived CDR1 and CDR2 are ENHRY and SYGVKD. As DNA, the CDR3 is TGTGCCATCACCCTGGAAGGGGCCCTCGGGGGCACTGAAGCTTTCTTT. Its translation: CAITLEGALGGTEAFF.

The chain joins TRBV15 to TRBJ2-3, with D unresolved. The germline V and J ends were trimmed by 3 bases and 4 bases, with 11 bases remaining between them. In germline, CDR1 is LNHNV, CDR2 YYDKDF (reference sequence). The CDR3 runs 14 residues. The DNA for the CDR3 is TGTGCCACCAGCAGTCCCCTGGGCCCAGATACGCAGTATTTT. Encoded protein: CATSSPLGPDTQYF.

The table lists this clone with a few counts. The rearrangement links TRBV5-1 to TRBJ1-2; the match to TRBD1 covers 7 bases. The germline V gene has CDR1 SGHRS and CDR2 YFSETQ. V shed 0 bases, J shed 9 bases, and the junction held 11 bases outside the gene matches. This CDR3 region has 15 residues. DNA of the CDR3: TGCGCCAGCAGCTTGGGCGTAGGGGGCGCGTCCCGCTACACCTTC. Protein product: CASSLGVGGASRYTF.

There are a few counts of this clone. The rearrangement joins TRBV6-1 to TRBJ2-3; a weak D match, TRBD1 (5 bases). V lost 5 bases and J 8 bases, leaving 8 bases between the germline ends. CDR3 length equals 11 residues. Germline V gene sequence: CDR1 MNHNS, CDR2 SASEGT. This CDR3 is CASSRGATQYF. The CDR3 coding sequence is TGTGCCAGCAGTAGGGGCGCTACGCAGTATTTT.

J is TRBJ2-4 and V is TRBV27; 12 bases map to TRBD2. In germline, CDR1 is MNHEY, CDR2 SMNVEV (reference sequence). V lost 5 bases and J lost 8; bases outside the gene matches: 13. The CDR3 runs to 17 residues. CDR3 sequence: CASSGRETSGSRYIQYF. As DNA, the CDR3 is TGTGCCAGCAGTGGCCGGGAGACTAGCGGGAGTAGGTACATTCAGTACTTC.

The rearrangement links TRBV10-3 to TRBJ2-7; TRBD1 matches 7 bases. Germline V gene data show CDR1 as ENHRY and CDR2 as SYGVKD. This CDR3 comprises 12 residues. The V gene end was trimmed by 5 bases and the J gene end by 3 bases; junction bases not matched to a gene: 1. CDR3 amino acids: CAISRDSYEQYF. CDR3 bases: TGTGCCATCAGTAGGGACAGCTACGAGCAGTACTTC.

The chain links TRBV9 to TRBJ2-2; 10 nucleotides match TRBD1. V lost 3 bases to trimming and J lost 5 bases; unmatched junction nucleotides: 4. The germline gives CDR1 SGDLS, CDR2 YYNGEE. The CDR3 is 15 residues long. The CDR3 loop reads CASSAEGQGTGELFF. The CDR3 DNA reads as TGTGCCAGCAGCGCCGAGGGACAGGGGACCGGGGAGCTGTTTTTT. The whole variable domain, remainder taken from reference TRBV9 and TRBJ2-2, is DSGVTQTPKHLITATGQRVTLRCSPRSGDLSVYWYQQSLDQGLQFLIQYYNGEERAKGNILERFSAQQFPDLHSELNLSSLELGDSALYFCASSAEGQGTGELFFGEGSRLTVL.

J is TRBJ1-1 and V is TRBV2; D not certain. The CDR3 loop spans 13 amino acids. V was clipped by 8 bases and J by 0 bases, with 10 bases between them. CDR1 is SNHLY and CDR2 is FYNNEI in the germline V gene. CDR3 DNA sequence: TGTGCCAGCGCCTCCGGGTTGAACACTGAAGCTTTCTTT. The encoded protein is CASASGLNTEAFF.